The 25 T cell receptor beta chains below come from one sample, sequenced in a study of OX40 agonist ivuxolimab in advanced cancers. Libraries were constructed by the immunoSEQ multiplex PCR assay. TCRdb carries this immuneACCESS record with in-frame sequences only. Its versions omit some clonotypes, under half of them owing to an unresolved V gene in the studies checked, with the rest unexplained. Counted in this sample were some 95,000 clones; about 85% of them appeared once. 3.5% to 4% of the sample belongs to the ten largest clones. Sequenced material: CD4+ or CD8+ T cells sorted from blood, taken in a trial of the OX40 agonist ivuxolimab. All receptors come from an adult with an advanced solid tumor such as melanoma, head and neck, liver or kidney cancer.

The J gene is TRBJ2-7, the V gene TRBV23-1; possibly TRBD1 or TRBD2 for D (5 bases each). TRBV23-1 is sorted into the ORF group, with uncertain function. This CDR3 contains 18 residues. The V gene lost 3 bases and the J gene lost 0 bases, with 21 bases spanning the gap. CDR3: CASSQHGMGDVPSYEQYF. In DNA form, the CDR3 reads TGCGCCAGCAGTCAGCACGGGATGGGGGACGTTCCCTCCTACGAGCAGTACTTC.

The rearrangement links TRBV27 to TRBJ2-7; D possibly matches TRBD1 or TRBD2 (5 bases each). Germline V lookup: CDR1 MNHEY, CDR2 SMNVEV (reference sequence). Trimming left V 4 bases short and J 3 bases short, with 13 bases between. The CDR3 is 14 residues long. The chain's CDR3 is CASSSGRRNYEQYF. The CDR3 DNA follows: TGTGCCAGCAGTTCGGGACGGAGAAACTACGAGCAGTACTTC.

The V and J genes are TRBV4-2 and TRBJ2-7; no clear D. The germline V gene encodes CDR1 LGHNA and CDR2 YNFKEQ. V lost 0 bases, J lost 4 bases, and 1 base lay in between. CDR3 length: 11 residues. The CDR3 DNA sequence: TGTGCCAGCAGCCAAGATTACGAGCAGTACTTC. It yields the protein CASSQDYEQYF.

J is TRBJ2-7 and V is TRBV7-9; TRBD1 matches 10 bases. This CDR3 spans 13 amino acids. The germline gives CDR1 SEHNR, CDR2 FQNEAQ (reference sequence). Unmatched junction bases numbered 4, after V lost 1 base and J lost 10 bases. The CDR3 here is CASSLVTGGPQYF. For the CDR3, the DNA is TGTGCCAGCAGCTTAGTGACAGGGGGCCCACAGTACTTC.

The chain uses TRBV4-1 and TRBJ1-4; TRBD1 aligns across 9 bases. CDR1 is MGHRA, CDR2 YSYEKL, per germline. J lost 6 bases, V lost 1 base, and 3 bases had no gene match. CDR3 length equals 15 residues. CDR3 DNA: TGCGCCAGCAGCCAAGGGGACAGGGACGATGAAAAACTGTTTTTT. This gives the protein CASSQGDRDDEKLFF.

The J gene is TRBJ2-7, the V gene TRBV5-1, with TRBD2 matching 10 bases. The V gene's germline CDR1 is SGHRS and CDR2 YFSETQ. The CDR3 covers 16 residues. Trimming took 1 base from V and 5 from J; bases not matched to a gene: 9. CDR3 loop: CASSLRLAGASNEQYF. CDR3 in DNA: TGCGCCAGCAGCTTGAGGCTAGCGGGAGCGTCGAACGAGCAGTACTTC. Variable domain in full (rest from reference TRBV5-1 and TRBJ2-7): KAGVTQTPRYLIKTRGQQVTLSCSPISGHRSVSWYQQTPGQGLQFLFEYFSETQRNKGNFPGRFSGRQFSNSRSEMNVSTLELGDSALYLCASSLRLAGASNEQYFGPGTRLTVT.

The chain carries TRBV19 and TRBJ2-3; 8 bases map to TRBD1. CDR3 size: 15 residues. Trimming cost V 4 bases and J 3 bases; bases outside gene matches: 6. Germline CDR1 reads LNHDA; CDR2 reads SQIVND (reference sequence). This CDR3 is CASSKDRVGTDTQYF. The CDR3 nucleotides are TGTGCCAGTAGTAAGGACAGGGTGGGGACAGATACGCAGTATTTT.

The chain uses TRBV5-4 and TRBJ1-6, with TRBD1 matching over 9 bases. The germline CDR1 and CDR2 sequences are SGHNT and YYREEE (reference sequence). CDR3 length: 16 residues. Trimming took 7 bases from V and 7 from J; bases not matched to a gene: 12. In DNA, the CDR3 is TGTGCCAGCCGTGTAAAAACCGGGACAGGGAATTCACCCCTCCACTTT. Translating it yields CASRVKTGTGNSPLHF.

The CDR3 region is CASSFGTSGGYEQYF. The CDR3 coding sequence is TGTGCCAGCAGCTTCGGGACTAGCGGTGGGTACGAGCAGTACTTC. The chain recombines TRBV21-1 with TRBJ2-7; the listed D gene, TRBD2, was not tested against the DNA. TRBV21-1 is described as a pseudogene. The CDR3 extends over 15 amino acids.

The CDR3 DNA reads TGTGCCAGCAGTAACCGGGGGGGCCGAGGGTACGAGCAGTACTTC. This translates into CASSNRGGRGYEQYF. The chain uses TRBV27 and TRBJ2-7, with TRBD2 identical over 8 bases. This CDR3 has 15 amino acids. V dropped 5 bases and J dropped 4; count of bases not matched to a gene: 10. CDR1 MNHEY and CDR2 SMNVEV come from the germline V gene (reference sequence).

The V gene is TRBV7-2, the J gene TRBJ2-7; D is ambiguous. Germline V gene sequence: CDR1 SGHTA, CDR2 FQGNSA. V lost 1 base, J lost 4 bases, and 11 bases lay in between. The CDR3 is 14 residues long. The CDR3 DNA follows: TGTGCCAGCAGCTTAGAGGCCGTTTCTTACGAGCAGTACTTC. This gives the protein CASSLEAVSYEQYF.

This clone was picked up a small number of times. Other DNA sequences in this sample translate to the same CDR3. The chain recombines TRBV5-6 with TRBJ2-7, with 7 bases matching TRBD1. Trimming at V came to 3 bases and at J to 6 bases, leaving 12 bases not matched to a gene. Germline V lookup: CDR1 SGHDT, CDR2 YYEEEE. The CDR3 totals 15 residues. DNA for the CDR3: TGTGCCAGCAGCTATATCCTTGGACAGGATCGCGAGCAGTACTTC. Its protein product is CASSYILGQDREQYF.

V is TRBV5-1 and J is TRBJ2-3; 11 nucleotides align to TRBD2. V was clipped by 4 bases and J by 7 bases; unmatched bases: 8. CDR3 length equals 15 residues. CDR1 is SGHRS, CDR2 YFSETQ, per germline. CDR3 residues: CASSDNSGRGNTQYF. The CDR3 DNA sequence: TGCGCCAGCAGCGACAATAGCGGGAGGGGAAATACGCAGTATTTT.

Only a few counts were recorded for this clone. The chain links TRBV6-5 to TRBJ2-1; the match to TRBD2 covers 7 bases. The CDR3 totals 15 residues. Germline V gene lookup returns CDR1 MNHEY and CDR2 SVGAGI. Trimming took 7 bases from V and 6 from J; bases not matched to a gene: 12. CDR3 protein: CASTRGGSHGNEQFF. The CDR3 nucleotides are TGTGCCAGCACCCGGGGCGGGAGTCATGGCAATGAGCAGTTCTTC.

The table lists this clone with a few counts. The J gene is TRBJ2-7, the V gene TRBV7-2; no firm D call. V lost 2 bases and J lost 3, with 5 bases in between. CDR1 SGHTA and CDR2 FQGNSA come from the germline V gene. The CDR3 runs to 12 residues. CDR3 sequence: CASSLSSYEQYF. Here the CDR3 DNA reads TGTGCCAGCAGCTTAAGTAGCTACGAGCAGTACTTC.

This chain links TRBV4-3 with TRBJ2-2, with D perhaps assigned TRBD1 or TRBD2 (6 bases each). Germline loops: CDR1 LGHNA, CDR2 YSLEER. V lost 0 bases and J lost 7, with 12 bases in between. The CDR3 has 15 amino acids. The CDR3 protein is CASSQDTGGSGELFF. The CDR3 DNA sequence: TGCGCCAGCAGCCAAGATACCGGGGGCAGCGGGGAGCTGTTTTTT.

This CDR3 is CATTEGATEAFF. The DNA of the CDR3 is TGTGCCACCACAGAGGGGGCCACTGAAGCTTTCTTT. The gene calls are TRBV28 and TRBJ1-1; 7 bases agree with TRBD1. Germline CDR1 is MDHEN and CDR2 is SYDVKM. The CDR3 extends over 12 amino acids. J was trimmed by 4 bases and V by 10 bases; bases with no gene match: 6.

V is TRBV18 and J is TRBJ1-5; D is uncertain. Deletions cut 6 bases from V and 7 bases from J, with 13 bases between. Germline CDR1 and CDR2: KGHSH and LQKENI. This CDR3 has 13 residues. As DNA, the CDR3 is TGTGCCAGCTCCCCAGACACGTGGCAGCCCCAGCATTTT. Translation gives CASSPDTWQPQHF.

CDR3 in DNA: TGTGCCAGCAGCTACGGGACTAACTCCTACAATGAGCAGTTCTTC. Translated, it gives CASSYGTNSYNEQFF. The chain employs TRBV7-8 and TRBJ2-1, with 7 bases identical to TRBD2. Germline V gene lookup returns CDR1 SGHVS and CDR2 FQNEAQ. The V gene end was trimmed by 4 bases and the J gene end by 0 bases; junction bases not matched to a gene: 3. This CDR3 is built from 15 residues.

The CDR3 loop reads CATSRATGGYQETQYF. CDR3 coding DNA: TGTGCCACCAGCAGAGCTACAGGGGGGTACCAAGAGACCCAGTACTTC. The J gene is TRBJ2-5, the V gene TRBV15, with 8 positions matching TRBD1. The ends lost 1 base at V and 0 bases at J; junction bases unmatched: 4. The CDR3 runs to 16 residues. Germline-derived CDR1 and CDR2 are LNHNV and YYDKDF (reference sequence).

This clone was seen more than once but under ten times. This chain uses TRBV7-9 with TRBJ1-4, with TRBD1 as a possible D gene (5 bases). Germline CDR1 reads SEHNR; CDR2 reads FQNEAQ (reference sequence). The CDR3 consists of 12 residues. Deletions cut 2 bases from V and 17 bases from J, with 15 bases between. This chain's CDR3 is CASSLQGGTRFF. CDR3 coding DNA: TGTGCCAGCAGCTTACAGGGTGGAACTCGATTTTTT.

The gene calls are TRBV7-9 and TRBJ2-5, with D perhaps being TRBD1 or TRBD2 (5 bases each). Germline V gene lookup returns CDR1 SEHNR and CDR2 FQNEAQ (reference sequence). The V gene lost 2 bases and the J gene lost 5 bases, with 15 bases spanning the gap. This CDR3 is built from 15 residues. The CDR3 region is CASSLRGAAGETQYF. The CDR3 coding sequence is TGTGCCAGCAGCTTAAGAGGGGCGGCGGGCGAGACCCAGTACTTC.

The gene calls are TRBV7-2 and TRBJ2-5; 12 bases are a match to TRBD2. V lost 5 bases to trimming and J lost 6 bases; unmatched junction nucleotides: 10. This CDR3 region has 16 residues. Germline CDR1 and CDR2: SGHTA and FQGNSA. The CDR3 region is CASSRHAGLAGQTQYF. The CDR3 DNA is TGTGCCAGCAGCAGACACGCCGGACTAGCGGGGCAGACCCAGTACTTC. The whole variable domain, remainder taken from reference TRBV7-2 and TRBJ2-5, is GAGVSQSPSNKVTEKGKDVELRCDPISGHTALYWYRQSLGQGLEFLIYFQGNSAPDKSGLPSDRFSAERTGGSVSTLTIQRTQQEDSAVYLCASSRHAGLAGQTQYFGPGTRLLVL.

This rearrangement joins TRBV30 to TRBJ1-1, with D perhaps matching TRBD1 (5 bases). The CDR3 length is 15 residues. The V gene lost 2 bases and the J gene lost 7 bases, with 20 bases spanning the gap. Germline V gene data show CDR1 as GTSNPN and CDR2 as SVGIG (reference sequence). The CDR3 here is CAWSRISGILSEAFF. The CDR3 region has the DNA TGTGCCTGGAGTAGAATTTCAGGGATACTAAGTGAAGCTTTCTTT.

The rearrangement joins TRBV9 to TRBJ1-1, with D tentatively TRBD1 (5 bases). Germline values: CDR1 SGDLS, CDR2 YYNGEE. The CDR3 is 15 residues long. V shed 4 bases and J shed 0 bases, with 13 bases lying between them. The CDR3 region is CASSPRQQMNTEAFF. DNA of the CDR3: TGTGCCAGCAGCCCCAGACAGCAAATGAACACTGAAGCTTTCTTT.